This entry describes one T cell receptor beta chain. Its antigen is undetermined. Assay: immunoSEQ multiplex PCR; the TCRdb copy retains only in-frame clones and omits some. The data show 81,000 or so clones, about 80% seen once. People whose metastatic non-small-cell lung cancer was chemo-refractory got focal radiation along with CTLA-4 blockade by ipilimumab. The CDR3 runs to 16 residues. From germline, CDR1 is SGDLS and CDR2 YYNGEE. The V segment lost 0 bases and the J segment 3 bases; nucleotides outside the gene matches: 6. The data derive from a study of radiotherapy plus CTLA-4 blockade in lung cancer. Study overall: More than 15% of patients responded objectively, and around 31% achieved disease control.

Notes on the study in general: Tumor-origin TCR clones grew in blood after radiotherapy plus ipilimumab. It was early blood T cell clone dynamics, with interferon-beta, that reportedly best predicted response.

The chain carries TRBV9 and TRBJ2-3; 8 bases line up with TRBD2. The receptor was derived from a human donor with non-small cell lung cancer that progressed on radiotherapy plus ipilimumab. Specimen: peripheral blood, collected from a patient treated with radiotherapy plus ipilimumab. The CDR3 region is CASSVETGLETDTQYF. The CDR3 DNA reads TGTGCCAGCAGCGTAGAGACGGGACTAGAAACAGATACGCAGTATTTT.